This T cell receptor (beta chain) emerged from a study of shared clonotypes between healthy human individuals. The CDR3 runs 15 residues. Germline V gene data show CDR1 as MDHEN and CDR2 as SYDVKM. Trimming removed 4 bases from V and 2 bases from J, with 9 bases in between. This clone was seen a handful of times. Generated by immunoSEQ multiplex PCR, the TCRdb table keeps only in-frame clones and is missing some. This table holds some 2,500,000 clones, just under 95% found once. V usage is TRBV28 and J usage is TRBJ2-6; maybe TRBD1 (6 bases). Source material: naive CD4+ T cells from PBMCs. The subset denotes: CD45RA+ positively selected. The TCR comes from a man between 18 and 29 years old in good health. Some clones in this sample may be carry-over from other donors' samples. Here the CDR3 reads CASSSSGAGANVLTF. As DNA, the CDR3 is TGTGCCAGCAGTTCCTCAGGGGCTGGGGCCAACGTCCTGACTTTC.